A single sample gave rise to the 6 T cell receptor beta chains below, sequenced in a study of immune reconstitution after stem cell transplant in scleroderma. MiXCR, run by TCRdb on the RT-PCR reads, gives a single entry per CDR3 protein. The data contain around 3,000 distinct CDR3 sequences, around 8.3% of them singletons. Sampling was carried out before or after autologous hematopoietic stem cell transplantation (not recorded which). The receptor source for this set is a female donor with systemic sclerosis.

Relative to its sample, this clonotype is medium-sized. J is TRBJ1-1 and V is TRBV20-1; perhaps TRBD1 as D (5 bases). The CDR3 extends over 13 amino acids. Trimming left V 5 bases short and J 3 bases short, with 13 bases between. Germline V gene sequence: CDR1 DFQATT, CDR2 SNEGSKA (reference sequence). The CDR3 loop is CSAEAGGDTEAFF. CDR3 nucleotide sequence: TGCAGTGCTGAAGCGGGGGGAGACACTGAAGCTTTCTTT.

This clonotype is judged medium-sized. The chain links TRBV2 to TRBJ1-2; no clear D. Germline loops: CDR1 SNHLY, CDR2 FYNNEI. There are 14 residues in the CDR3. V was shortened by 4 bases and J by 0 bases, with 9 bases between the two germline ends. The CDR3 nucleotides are TGTGCCAGCAGTGTGGGCAGTCCTAACTATGGCTACACCTTC. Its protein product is CASSVGSPNYGYTF.

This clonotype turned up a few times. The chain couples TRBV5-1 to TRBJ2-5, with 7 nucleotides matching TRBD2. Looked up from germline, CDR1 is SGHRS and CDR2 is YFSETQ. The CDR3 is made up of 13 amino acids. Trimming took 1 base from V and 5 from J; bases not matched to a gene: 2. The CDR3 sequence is CASSLWGGETQYF. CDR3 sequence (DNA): TGCGCCAGCAGCTTGTGGGGAGGGGAGACCCAGTACTTC.

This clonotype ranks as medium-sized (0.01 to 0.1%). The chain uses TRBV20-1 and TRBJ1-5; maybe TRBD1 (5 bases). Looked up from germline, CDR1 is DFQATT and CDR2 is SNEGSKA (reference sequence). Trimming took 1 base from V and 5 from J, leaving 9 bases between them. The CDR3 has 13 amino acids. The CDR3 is CSARVGGDQPQHF. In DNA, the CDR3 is TGCAGTGCTAGAGTGGGGGGGGATCAGCCCCAGCATTTT.

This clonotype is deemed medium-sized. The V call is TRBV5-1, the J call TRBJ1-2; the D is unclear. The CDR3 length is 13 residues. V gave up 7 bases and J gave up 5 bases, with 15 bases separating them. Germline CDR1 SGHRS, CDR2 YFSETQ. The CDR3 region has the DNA TGCGCCAGCGGAGAGACGGAAAAATATGGCTACACCTTC. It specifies CASGETEKYGYTF.

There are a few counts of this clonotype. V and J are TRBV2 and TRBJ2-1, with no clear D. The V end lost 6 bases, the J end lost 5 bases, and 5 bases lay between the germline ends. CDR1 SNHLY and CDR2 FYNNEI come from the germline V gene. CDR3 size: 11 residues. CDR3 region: CASRLNNEQFF. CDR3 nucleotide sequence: TGTGCCAGCAGACTTAACAATGAGCAGTTCTTC.